This TCR beta chain was documented in a study of T cell changes during pregnancy in multiple sclerosis (dated by TCRdb to between 2018 and 2021). Notes on the research overall: Changes in the T cell repertoire over the course of pregnancy were examined in this study in women with multiple sclerosis.

The germline V and J ends show losses of 3 bases and 0 bases respectively, and no gene match explains 7 bases of the junction. CDR3 length: 16 amino acids, cysteine to phenylalanine. The CDR3 DNA has 48 bases and is translated from base 1. CDR1 is given as SGHDT and CDR2 as YYEEEE, both from the germline V gene. Libraries were built with the immunoSEQ multiplex PCR assay. The table comes from immuneACCESS by way of TCRdb, which keeps in-frame sequences with V and J called. Part of the clones is missing from these tables; in studies checked, under half for an unresolved V gene and the rest for unknown reasons. The sample yields 29,000 or so clones; approximately 92% were counted once. Of the sample, around 6% falls within the top ten clones. Concerning this clone: No antigen is known for it. No base-level quality is on record; no much larger clone is a single base apart.

The material was CD8+ T cells from peripheral blood mononuclear cells, obtained before pregnancy. The V gene is TRBV5-6 and the J gene is TRBJ1-2, with 8 central nucleotides matching TRBD1. The TCR sequence derives from a female donor with multiple sclerosis, enrolled in a pregnancy study. The bases read TGTGCCAGCAGCTCGGGACAGGTCTTCCCTAACTATGGCTACACCTTC. Protein translation: CASSSGQVFPNYGYTF.